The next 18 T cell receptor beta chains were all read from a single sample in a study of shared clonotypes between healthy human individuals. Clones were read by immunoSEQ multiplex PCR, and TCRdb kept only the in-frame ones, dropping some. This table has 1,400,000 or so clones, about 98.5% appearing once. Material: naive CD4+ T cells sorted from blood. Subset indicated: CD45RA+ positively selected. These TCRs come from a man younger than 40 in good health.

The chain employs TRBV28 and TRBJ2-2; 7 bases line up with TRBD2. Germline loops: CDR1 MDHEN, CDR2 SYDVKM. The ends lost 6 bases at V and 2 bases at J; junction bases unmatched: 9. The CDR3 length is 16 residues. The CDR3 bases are TGTGCCAGCAGCCCCCCCAGCGGGATAAACACCGGGGAGCTGTTTTTT. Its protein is CASSPPSGINTGELFF.

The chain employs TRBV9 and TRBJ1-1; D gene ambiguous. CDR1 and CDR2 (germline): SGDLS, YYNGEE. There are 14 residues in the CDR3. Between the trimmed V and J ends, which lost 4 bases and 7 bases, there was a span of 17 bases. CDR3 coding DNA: TGTGCCAGCAGCCCTCCCTGGAACCCCAATGAAGCTTTCTTT. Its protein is CASSPPWNPNEAFF.

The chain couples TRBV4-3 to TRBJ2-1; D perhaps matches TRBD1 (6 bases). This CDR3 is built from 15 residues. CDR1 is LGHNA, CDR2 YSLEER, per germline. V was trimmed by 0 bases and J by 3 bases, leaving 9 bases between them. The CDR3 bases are TGCGCCAGCAGCCAAGATGCAGGGGACTACAATGAGCAGTTCTTC. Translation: CASSQDAGDYNEQFF.

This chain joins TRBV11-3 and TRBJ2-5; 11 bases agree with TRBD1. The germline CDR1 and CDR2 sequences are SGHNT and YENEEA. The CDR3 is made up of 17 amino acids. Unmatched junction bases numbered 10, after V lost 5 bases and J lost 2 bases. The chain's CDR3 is CASSPGQGAVWQETQYF. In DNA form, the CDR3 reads TGTGCCAGCAGCCCAGGACAGGGGGCGGTTTGGCAAGAGACCCAGTACTTC.

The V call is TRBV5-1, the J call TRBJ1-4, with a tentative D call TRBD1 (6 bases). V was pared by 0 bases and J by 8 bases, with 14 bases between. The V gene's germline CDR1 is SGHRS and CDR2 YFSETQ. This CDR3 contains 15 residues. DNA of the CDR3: TGCGCCAGCAGCTTGGCCGGGACACAGGGAGAAAAACTGTTTTTT. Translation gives CASSLAGTQGEKLFF.

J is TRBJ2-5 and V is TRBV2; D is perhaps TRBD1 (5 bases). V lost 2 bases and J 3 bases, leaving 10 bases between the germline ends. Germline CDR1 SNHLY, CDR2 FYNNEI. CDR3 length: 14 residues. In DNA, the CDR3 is TGTGCCAGCAGTGAATTGGTACAGGAAGAGACCCAGTACTTC. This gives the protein CASSELVQEETQYF.

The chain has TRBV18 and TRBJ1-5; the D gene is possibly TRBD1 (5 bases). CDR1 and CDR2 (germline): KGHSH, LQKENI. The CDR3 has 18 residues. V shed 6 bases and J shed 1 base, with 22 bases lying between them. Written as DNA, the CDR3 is TGTGCCAGCTCGCACCGTAACTGGGGAAAGGGGAGCAATCAGCCCCAGCATTTT. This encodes CASSHRNWGKGSNQPQHF.

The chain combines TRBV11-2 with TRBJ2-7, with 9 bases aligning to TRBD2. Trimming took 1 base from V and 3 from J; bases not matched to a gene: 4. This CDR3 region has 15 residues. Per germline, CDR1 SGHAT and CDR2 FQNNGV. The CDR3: CASSLVAGVFYEQYF. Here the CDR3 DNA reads TGTGCCAGCAGCTTAGTAGCGGGAGTTTTCTACGAGCAGTACTTC.

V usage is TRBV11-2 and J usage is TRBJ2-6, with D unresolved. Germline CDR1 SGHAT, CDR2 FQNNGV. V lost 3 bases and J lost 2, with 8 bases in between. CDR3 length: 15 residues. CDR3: CASSLRSAGANVLTF. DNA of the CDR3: TGTGCCAGCAGCTTGAGGTCGGCTGGGGCCAACGTCCTGACTTTC.

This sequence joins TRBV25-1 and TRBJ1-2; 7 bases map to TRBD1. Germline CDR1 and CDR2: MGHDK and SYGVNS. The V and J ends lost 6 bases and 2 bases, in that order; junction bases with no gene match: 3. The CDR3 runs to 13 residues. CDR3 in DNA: TGTGCCAGCAGGACAGGGTACAACTATGGCTACACCTTC. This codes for CASRTGYNYGYTF.

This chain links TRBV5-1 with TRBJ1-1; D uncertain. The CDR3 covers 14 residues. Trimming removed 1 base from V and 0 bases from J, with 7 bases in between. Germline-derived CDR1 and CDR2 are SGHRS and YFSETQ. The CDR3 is CASSLISLNTEAFF. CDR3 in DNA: TGCGCCAGCAGCTTGATATCGTTGAACACTGAAGCTTTCTTT.

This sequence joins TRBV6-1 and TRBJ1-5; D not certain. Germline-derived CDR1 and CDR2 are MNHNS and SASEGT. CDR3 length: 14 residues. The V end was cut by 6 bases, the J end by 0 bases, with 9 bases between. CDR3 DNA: TGTGCCAGCAGAGAGAGGAATAGCAATCAGCCCCAGCATTTT. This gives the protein CASRERNSNQPQHF.

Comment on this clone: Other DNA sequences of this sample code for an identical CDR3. The CDR3 DNA follows: TGTGCCAGCAGTGAAGCGGGACACCTAAGCAATCAGCCCCAGCATTTT. Protein product: CASSEAGHLSNQPQHF. V and J are TRBV6-1 and TRBJ1-5; maybe TRBD1 (6 bases). Germline V CDR1 and CDR2: MNHNS, SASEGT. This CDR3 spans 16 amino acids. V was clipped by 0 bases and J by 1 base, with 10 bases between them.

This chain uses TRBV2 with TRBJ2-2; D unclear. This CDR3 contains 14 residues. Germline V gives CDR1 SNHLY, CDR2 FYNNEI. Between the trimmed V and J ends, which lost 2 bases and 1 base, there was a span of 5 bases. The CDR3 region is CASSELWNTGELFF. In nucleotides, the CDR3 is TGTGCCAGCAGTGAACTATGGAACACCGGGGAGCTGTTTTTT.

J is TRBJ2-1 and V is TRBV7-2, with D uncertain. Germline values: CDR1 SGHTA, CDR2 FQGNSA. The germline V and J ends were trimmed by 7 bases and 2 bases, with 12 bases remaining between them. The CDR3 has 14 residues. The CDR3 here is CASKAWDAYNEQFF. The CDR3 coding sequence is TGTGCCAGCAAGGCGTGGGATGCCTACAATGAGCAGTTCTTC.

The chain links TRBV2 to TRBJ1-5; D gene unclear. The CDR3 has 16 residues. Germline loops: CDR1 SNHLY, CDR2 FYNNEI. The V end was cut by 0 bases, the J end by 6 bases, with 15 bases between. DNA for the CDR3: TGTGCCAGCAGTGAAGCGCACGGGTTAGGGCTTCAGCCCCAGCATTTT. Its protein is CASSEAHGLGLQPQHF.

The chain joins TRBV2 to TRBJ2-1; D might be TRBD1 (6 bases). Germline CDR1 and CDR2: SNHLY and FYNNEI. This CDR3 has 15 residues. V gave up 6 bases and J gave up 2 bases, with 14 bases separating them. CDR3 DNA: TGTGCCAGCAGAACTAGACAGGACGCCTACAATGAGCAGTTCTTC. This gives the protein CASRTRQDAYNEQFF.

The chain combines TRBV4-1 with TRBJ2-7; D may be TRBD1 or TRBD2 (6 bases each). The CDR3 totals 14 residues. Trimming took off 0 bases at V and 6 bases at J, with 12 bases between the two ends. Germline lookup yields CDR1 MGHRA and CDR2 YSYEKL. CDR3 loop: CASSQDPGAGEQYF. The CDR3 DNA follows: TGCGCCAGCAGCCAAGATCCGGGGGCCGGCGAGCAGTACTTC.